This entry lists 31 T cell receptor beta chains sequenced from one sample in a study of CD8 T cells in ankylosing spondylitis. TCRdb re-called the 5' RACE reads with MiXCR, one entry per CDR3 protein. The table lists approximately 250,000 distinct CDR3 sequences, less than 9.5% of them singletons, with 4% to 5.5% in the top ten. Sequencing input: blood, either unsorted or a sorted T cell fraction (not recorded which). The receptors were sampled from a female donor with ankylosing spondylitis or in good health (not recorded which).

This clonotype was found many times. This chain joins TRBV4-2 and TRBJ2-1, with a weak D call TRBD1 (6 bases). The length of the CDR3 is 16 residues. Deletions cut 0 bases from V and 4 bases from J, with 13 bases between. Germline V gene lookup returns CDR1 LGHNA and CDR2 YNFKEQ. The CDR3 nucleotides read TGTGCCAGCAGCCAAGACAGGGGTGAGATATACAATGAGCAGTTCTTC. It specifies CASSQDRGEIYNEQFF.

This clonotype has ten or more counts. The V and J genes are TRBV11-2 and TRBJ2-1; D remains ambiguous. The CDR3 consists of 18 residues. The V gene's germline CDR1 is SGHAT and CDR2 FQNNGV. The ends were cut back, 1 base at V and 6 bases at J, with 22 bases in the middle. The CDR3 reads CASSLVGVAPGGLNEQFF. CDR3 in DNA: TGTGCCAGCAGCTTAGTAGGAGTAGCCCCAGGTGGTCTCAATGAGCAGTTCTTC.

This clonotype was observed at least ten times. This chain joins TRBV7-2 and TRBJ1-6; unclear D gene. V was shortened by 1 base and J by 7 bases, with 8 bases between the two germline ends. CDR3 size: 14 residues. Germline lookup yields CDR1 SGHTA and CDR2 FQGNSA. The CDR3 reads CASSLEGLNSPLHF. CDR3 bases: TGTGCCAGCAGCTTAGAGGGCCTGAATTCACCCCTCCACTTT.

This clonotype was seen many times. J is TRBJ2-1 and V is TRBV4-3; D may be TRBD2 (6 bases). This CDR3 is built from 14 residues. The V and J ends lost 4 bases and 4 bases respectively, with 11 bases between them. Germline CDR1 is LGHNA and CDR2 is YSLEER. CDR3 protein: CASSPGGTYNEQFF. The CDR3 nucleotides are TGCGCCAGCAGCCCAGGCGGGACGTACAATGAGCAGTTCTTC.

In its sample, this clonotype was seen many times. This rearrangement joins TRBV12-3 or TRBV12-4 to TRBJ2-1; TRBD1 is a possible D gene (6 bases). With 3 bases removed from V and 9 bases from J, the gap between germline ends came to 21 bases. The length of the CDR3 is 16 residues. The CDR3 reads CASSFPDRAGESEQFF. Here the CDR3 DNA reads TGTGCCAGCAGTTTCCCCGACCGGGCAGGGGAGAGTGAGCAGTTCTTC.

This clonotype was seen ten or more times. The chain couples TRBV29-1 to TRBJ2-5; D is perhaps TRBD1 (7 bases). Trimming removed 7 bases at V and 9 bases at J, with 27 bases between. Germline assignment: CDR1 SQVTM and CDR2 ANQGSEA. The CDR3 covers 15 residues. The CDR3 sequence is CSAAKGASPGRPQYF. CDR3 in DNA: TGCAGCGCCGCTAAGGGGGCTTCGCCTGGGAGGCCCCAGTACTTC.

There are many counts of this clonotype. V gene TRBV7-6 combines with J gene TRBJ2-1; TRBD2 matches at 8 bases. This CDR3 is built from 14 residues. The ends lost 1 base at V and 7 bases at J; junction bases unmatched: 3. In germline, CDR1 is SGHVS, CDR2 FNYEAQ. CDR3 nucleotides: TGTGCCAGCAGCTTAGATCCGGGGGGGAATGAGCAGTTCTTC. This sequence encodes CASSLDPGGNEQFF.

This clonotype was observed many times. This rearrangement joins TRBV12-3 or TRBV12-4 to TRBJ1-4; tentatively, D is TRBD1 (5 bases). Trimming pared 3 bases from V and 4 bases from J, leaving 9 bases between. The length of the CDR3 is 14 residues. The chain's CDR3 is CASSFDRYNEKLFF. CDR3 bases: TGTGCCAGCAGTTTCGACAGATATAATGAAAAACTGTTTTTT.

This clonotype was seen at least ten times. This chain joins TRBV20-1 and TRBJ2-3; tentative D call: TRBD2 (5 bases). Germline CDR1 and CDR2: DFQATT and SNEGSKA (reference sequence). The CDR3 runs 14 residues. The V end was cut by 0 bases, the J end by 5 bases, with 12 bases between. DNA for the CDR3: TGCAGTGCTAGAGAGAGCCTAGCAGTAGATACGCAGTATTTT. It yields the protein CSARESLAVDTQYF.

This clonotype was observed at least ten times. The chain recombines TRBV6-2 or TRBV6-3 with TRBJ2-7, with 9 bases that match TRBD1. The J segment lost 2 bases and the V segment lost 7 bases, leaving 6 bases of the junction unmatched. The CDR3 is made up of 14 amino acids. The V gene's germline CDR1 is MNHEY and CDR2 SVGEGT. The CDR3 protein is CASTGDRDPYEQYF. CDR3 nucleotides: TGTGCCAGCACCGGGGACAGGGACCCCTACGAGCAGTACTTC.

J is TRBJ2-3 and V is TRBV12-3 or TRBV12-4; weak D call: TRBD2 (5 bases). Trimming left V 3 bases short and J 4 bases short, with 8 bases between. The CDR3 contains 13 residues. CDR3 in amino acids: CASSLTISDTQYF. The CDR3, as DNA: TGTGCCAGCAGTTTGACTATATCAGATACGCAGTATTTT.

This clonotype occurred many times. CDR3: CASSYSRLQVANEQFF. The CDR3 coding sequence is TGTGCCAGCAGTTACTCGAGGCTTCAAGTCGCCAATGAGCAGTTCTTC. The rearrangement joins TRBV6-5 to TRBJ2-1; no firm D call. Trimming removed 0 bases from V and 6 bases from J, with 15 bases in between. The CDR3 extends over 16 amino acids. Germline CDR1 is MNHEY and CDR2 is SVGAGI.

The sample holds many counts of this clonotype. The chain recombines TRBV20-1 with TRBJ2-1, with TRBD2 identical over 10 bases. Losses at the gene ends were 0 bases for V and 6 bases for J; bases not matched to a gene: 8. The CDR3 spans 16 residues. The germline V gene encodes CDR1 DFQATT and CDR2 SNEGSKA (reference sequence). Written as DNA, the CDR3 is TGCAGTGCTAGAGATCAGCGGGAGGGCCTATTCAATGAGCAGTTCTTC. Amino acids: CSARDQREGLFNEQFF.

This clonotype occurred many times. The CDR3 coding sequence is TGTGCCACCAGTGTCGGGCAGGGCTCCTACGAGCAGTACTTC. It encodes CATSVGQGSYEQYF. The chain has TRBV24-1 and TRBJ2-7, with D maybe TRBD1 (5 bases). The CDR3 is 14 amino acids. Germline CDR1 and CDR2: KGHDR and SFDVKD. The ends were cut back, 5 bases at V and 0 bases at J, with 10 bases in the middle.

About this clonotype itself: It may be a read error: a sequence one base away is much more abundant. The CDR3 sequence is CTSSPGVGEQYF. CDR3 coding DNA: TGTACCAGCAGTCCAGGGGTGGGTGAGCAGTACTTC. The chain employs TRBV12-3 or TRBV12-4 and TRBJ2-7; TRBD1 is a possible D gene (6 bases). There are 12 residues in the CDR3.

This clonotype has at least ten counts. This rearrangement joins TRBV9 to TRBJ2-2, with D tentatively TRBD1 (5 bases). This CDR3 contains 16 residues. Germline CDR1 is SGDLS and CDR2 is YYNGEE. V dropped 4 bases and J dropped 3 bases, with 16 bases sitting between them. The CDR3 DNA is TGTGCCAGCAGCTCAAGACAGCCCCCGGACACCGGGGAGCTGTTTTTT. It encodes CASSSRQPPDTGELFF.

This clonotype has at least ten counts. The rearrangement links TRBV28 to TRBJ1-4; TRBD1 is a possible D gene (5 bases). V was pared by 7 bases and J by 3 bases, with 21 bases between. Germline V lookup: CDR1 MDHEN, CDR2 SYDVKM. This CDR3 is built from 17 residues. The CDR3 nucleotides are TGTGCCAGCAACCCAGGGTCAAAATCGGTAGCTAATGAAAAACTGTTTTTT. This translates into CASNPGSKSVANEKLFF.

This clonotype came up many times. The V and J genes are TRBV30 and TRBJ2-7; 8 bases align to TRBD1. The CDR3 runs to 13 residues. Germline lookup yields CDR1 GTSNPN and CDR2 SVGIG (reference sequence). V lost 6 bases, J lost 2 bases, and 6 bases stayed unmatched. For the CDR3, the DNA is TGTGCCTGTACGGACAGGGCCACCTACGAGCAGTACTTC. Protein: CACTDRATYEQYF.

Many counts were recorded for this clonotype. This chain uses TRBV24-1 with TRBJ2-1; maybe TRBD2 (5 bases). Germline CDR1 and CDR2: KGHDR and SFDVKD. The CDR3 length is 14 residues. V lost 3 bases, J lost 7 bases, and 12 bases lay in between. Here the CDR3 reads CATSDAVRANEQFF. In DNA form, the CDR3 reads TGTGCCACCAGTGATGCTGTGAGGGCGAATGAGCAGTTCTTC.

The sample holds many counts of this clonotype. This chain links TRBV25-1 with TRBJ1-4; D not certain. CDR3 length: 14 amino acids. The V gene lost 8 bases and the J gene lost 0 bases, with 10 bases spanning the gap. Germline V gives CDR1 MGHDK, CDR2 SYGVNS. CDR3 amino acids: CASGSWSTNEKLFF. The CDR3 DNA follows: TGTGCCAGCGGTTCATGGTCAACTAATGAAAAACTGTTTTTT.

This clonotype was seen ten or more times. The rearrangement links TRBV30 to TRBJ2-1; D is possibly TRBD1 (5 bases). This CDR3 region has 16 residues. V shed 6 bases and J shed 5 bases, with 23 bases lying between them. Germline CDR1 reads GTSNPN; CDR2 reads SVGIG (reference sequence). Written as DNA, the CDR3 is TGTGCCTGCTATTATTTGGGCCCCAAGGGGCACAATGAGCAGTTCTTC. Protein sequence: CACYYLGPKGHNEQFF.

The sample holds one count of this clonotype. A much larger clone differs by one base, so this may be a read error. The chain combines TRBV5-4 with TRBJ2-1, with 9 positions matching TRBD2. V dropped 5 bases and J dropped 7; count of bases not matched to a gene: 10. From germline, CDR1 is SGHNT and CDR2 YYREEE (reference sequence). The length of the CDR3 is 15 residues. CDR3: CASSGLARINNEQFF. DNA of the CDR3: TGTGCCAGCAGTGGACTAGCGAGAATTAATAATGAGCAGTTCTTC. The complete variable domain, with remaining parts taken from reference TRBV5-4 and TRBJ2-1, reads ETGVTQSPTHLIKTRGQQVTLRCSSQSGHNTVSWYQQALGQGPQFIFQYYREEENGRGNFPPRFSGLQFPNYSSELNVNALELDDSALYLCASSGLARINNEQFFGPGTRLTVL.

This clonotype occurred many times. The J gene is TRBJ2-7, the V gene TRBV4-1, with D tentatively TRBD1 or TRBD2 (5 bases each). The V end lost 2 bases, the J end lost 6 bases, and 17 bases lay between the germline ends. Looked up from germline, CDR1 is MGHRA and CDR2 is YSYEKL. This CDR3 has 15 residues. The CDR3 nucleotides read TGCGCCAGCAGCCAATACACAGGAGGAAGTGGCGAGCAGTACTTC. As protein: CASSQYTGGSGEQYF.

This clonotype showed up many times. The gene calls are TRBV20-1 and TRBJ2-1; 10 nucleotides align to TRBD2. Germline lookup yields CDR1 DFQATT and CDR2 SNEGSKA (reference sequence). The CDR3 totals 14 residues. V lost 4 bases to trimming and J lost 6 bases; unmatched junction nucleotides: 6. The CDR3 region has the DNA TGCAGTGCTATAAGCGGGAGGGCCGGCAATGAGCAGTTCTTC. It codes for CSAISGRAGNEQFF.

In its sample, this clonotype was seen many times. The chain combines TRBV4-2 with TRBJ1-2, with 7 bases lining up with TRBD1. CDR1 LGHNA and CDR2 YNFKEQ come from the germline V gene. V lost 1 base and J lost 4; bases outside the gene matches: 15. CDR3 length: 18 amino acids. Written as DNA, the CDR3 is TGTGCCAGCAGCCAAGGTCACAGGGGTTTTGGGATAGGCTATGGCTACACCTTC. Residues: CASSQGHRGFGIGYGYTF.

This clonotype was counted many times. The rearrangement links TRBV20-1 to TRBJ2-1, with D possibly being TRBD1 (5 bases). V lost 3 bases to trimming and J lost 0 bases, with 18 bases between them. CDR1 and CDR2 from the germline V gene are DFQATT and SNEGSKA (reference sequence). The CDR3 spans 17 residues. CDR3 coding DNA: TGCAGTGCTAGTGACAGCCATGGAACCAGCTCCTACAATGAGCAGTTCTTC. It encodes CSASDSHGTSSYNEQFF.

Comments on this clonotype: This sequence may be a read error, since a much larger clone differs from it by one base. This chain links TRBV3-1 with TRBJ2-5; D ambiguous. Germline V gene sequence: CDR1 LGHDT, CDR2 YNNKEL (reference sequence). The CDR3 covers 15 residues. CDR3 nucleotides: TGTGCCTGCAGCCAAGATCCGGCGGTCCAAGAGACCCAGTACTTC. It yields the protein CACSQDPAVQETQYF.

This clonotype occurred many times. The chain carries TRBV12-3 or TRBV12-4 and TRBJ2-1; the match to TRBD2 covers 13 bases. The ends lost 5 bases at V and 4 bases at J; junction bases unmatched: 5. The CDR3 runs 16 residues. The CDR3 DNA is TGTGCCAGCAGTCGGACTAGCGGGAGAAGTTACAATGAGCAGTTCTTC. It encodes CASSRTSGRSYNEQFF.

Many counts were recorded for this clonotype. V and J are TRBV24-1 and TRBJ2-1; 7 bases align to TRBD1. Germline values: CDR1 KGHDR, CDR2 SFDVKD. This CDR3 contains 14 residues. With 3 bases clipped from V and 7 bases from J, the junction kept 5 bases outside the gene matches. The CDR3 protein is CATSDRTGRNEQFF. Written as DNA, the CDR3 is TGTGCCACCAGTGATCGGACAGGAAGGAATGAGCAGTTCTTC.

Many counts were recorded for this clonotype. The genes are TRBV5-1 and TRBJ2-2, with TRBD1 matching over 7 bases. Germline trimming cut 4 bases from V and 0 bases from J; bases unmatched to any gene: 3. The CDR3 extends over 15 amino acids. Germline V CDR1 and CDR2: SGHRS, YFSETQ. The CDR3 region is CASSTGTANTGELFF. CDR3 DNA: TGCGCCAGCAGCACCGGGACAGCGAACACCGGGGAGCTGTTTTTT.

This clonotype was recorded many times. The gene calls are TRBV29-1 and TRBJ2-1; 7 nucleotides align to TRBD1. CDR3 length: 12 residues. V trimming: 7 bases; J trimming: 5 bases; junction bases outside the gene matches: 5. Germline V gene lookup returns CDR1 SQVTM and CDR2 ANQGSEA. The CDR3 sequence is CSADRVDNEQFF. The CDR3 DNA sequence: TGCAGCGCCGACAGGGTGGACAATGAGCAGTTCTTC.